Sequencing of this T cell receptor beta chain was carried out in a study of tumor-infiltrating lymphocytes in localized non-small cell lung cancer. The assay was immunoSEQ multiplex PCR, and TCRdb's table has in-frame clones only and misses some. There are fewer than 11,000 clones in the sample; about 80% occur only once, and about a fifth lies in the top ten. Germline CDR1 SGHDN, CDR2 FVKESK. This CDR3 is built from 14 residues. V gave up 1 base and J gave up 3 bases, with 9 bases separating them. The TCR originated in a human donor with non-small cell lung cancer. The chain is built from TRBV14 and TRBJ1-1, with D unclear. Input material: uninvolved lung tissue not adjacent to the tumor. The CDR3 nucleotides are TGTGCCAGCAGCCAAGGGGCAGGTTACACTGAAGCTTTCTTT. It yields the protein CASSQGAGYTEAFF.